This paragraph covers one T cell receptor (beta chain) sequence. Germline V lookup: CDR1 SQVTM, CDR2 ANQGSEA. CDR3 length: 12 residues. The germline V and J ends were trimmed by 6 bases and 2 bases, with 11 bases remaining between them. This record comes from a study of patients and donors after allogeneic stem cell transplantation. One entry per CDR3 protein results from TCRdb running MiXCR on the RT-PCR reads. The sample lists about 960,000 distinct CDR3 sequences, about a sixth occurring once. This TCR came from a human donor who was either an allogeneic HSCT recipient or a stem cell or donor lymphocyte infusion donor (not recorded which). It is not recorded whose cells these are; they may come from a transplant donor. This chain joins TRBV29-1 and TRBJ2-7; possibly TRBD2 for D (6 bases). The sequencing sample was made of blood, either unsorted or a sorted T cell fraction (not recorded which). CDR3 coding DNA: TGCAGCGTCCGGGACTCAGCCTACGAGCAGTACTTC. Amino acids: CSVRDSAYEQYF.